Reported below is one T cell receptor (beta chain). Its target is unknown. CDR1 and CDR2 from the germline V gene are SGDLS and YYNGEE. With V trimmed by 0 bases and J by 8 bases, 7 bases remained unmatched. CDR3 length equals 15 residues. The PCR used 60 Vbeta and 13 Jbeta primers. Using immunoSEQ multiplex PCR, the repertoire was profiled, and TCRdb retains in-frame clones only, with some absent. Here the sample spans 200,000 or so clones, about 80% being singletons. The record originates from a study of cytomegalovirus exposure and HLA in healthy donors. Study-wide results and limits: It was confirmed in vitro that a few of the CMV-associated chains were specific for CMV antigens. When analyzed later, the rates of TCR association showed variation by HLA locus, with DRB1 the most and HLA-C the fewest.

J is TRBJ2-1 and V is TRBV9, with 8 bases that match TRBD2. Sequences were obtained from PBMCs. The TCR comes from a woman aged 18-29 years in good health and CMV-seropositive. CDR3: CASSVGSGDVDEQFF. Written as DNA, the CDR3 is TGTGCCAGCAGCGTAGGTAGCGGGGATGTCGATGAGCAGTTCTTC.